This paragraph reports one T cell receptor beta chain. The sample belongs to a study of molecular identifiers for immune sequencing clone quantification. The V gene's germline CDR1 is SQVTM and CDR2 ANQGSEA. V shed 4 bases and J shed 4 bases, with 8 bases lying between them. This CDR3 is 11 amino acids long. With listed TCR primers and previously described methods, bulk TCR libraries were prepared. TCRdb used MiXCR to reprocess the PCR reads, holding one entry per CDR3 protein. The sample contains 45,000 to 60,000 distinct CDR3 sequences, roughly a third of which appear only once. The origin of this receptor is a human donor in good health. Some libraries in this study had Jurkat cell RNA spiked in. J is TRBJ2-7 and V is TRBV29-1; D is undetermined. The specimen sequenced was naive CD8+ T cells from blood, with Jurkat cell RNA spiked in. Specified subset: FACS-sorted CD8+CD4-CCR7+CD45RA+ naive T cells. This CDR3 reads CSVAKGYEQYF. The CDR3 DNA reads TGCAGCGTTGCGAAGGGATACGAGCAGTACTTC.